These 8 T cell receptor beta chains share one sample of origin, sequenced in a study of cytomegalovirus exposure and HLA in healthy donors. Libraries were prepared by immunoSEQ multiplex PCR; TCRdb keeps only in-frame clonotypes and omits some of them. The table records 100,000 to 150,000 clones, roughly 95% of them present only once. Source material: PBMCs. Receptors originate from a man aged 18 to 29 in good health and CMV-seronegative.

The V and J genes are TRBV19 and TRBJ1-2; tentatively, D is TRBD1 (6 bases). The CDR3 is 14 amino acids. CDR1 is LNHDA and CDR2 is SQIVND in the germline V gene (reference sequence). V lost 4 bases and J 4 bases, leaving 13 bases between the germline ends. Here the CDR3 reads CASSTRGLGYGYTF. The CDR3 DNA is TGTGCCAGTAGTACCAGGGGCCTCGGCTATGGCTACACCTTC.

The V gene is TRBV10-3, the J gene TRBJ2-1, with D tentatively TRBD2 (5 bases). The length of the CDR3 is 20 residues. V gave up 5 bases and J gave up 0 bases, with 26 bases separating them. Germline CDR1 is ENHRY and CDR2 is SYGVKD. For the CDR3, the DNA is TGTGCCATCAGTTCTTCCACCGGGATCCCACAAGGGAGCTCCTACAATGAGCAGTTCTTC. Amino acids: CAISSSTGIPQGSSYNEQFF.

The chain couples TRBV28 to TRBJ2-2; D is undetermined. From germline, CDR1 is MDHEN and CDR2 SYDVKM. Trimming shortened V by 1 base and J by 5 bases, and 5 bases separated the two germline ends. The CDR3 is 13 amino acids. CDR3 coding DNA: TGTGCCAGCAGTTTATACAGAACCGGGGAGCTGTTTTTT. It encodes CASSLYRTGELFF.

The rearrangement joins TRBV4-3 to TRBJ1-5; D gene unclear. This CDR3 is built from 14 residues. Per the germline V gene, CDR1 is LGHNA and CDR2 is YSLEER. Trimming pared 3 bases from V and 5 bases from J, leaving 11 bases between. The CDR3 DNA follows: TGCGCCAGCAGCCACGACGTCGGGGATCAGCCCCAGCATTTT. The encoded protein is CASSHDVGDQPQHF.

This rearrangement joins TRBV5-8 to TRBJ2-3; 7 nucleotides match TRBD1. Germline values: CDR1 SGHTS, CDR2 YDEGEE. This CDR3 has 14 residues. The V segment lost 1 base and the J segment 4 bases; nucleotides outside the gene matches: 3. CDR3 region: CASSLRQGADTQYF. Here the CDR3 DNA reads TGTGCCAGCAGCTTGAGGCAGGGGGCAGATACGCAGTATTTT.

The chain has TRBV7-9 and TRBJ2-7; D might be TRBD1 (5 bases). CDR1 is SEHNR and CDR2 is FQNEAQ in the germline V gene (reference sequence). V gave up 5 bases and J gave up 5 bases, with 22 bases separating them. CDR3 length: 16 amino acids. In DNA, the CDR3 is TGTGCCAGCAGCCGTGGCAGGGCGACAATGGCCGACGAGCAGTACTTC. Protein product: CASSRGRATMADEQYF.

The chain links TRBV7-9 to TRBJ2-1; 11 bases agree with TRBD2. The CDR3 extends over 16 amino acids. Per germline, CDR1 SEHNR and CDR2 FQNEAQ (reference sequence). V shed 4 bases and J 7 bases; nucleotides not matched to a gene: 9. CDR3 amino acids: CASSSRTSGSFNEQFF. The CDR3 nucleotides are TGTGCCAGCAGCTCCCGGACTAGCGGGTCCTTTAATGAGCAGTTCTTC.

The chain couples TRBV9 to TRBJ1-5; D remains unclear. The length of the CDR3 is 14 residues. The V end lost 0 bases, the J end lost 4 bases, and 8 bases lay between the germline ends. Germline CDR1 is SGDLS and CDR2 is YYNGEE. CDR3: CASSVGSLNQPQHF. In nucleotides, the CDR3 is TGTGCCAGCAGCGTAGGGAGCCTGAATCAGCCCCAGCATTTT.